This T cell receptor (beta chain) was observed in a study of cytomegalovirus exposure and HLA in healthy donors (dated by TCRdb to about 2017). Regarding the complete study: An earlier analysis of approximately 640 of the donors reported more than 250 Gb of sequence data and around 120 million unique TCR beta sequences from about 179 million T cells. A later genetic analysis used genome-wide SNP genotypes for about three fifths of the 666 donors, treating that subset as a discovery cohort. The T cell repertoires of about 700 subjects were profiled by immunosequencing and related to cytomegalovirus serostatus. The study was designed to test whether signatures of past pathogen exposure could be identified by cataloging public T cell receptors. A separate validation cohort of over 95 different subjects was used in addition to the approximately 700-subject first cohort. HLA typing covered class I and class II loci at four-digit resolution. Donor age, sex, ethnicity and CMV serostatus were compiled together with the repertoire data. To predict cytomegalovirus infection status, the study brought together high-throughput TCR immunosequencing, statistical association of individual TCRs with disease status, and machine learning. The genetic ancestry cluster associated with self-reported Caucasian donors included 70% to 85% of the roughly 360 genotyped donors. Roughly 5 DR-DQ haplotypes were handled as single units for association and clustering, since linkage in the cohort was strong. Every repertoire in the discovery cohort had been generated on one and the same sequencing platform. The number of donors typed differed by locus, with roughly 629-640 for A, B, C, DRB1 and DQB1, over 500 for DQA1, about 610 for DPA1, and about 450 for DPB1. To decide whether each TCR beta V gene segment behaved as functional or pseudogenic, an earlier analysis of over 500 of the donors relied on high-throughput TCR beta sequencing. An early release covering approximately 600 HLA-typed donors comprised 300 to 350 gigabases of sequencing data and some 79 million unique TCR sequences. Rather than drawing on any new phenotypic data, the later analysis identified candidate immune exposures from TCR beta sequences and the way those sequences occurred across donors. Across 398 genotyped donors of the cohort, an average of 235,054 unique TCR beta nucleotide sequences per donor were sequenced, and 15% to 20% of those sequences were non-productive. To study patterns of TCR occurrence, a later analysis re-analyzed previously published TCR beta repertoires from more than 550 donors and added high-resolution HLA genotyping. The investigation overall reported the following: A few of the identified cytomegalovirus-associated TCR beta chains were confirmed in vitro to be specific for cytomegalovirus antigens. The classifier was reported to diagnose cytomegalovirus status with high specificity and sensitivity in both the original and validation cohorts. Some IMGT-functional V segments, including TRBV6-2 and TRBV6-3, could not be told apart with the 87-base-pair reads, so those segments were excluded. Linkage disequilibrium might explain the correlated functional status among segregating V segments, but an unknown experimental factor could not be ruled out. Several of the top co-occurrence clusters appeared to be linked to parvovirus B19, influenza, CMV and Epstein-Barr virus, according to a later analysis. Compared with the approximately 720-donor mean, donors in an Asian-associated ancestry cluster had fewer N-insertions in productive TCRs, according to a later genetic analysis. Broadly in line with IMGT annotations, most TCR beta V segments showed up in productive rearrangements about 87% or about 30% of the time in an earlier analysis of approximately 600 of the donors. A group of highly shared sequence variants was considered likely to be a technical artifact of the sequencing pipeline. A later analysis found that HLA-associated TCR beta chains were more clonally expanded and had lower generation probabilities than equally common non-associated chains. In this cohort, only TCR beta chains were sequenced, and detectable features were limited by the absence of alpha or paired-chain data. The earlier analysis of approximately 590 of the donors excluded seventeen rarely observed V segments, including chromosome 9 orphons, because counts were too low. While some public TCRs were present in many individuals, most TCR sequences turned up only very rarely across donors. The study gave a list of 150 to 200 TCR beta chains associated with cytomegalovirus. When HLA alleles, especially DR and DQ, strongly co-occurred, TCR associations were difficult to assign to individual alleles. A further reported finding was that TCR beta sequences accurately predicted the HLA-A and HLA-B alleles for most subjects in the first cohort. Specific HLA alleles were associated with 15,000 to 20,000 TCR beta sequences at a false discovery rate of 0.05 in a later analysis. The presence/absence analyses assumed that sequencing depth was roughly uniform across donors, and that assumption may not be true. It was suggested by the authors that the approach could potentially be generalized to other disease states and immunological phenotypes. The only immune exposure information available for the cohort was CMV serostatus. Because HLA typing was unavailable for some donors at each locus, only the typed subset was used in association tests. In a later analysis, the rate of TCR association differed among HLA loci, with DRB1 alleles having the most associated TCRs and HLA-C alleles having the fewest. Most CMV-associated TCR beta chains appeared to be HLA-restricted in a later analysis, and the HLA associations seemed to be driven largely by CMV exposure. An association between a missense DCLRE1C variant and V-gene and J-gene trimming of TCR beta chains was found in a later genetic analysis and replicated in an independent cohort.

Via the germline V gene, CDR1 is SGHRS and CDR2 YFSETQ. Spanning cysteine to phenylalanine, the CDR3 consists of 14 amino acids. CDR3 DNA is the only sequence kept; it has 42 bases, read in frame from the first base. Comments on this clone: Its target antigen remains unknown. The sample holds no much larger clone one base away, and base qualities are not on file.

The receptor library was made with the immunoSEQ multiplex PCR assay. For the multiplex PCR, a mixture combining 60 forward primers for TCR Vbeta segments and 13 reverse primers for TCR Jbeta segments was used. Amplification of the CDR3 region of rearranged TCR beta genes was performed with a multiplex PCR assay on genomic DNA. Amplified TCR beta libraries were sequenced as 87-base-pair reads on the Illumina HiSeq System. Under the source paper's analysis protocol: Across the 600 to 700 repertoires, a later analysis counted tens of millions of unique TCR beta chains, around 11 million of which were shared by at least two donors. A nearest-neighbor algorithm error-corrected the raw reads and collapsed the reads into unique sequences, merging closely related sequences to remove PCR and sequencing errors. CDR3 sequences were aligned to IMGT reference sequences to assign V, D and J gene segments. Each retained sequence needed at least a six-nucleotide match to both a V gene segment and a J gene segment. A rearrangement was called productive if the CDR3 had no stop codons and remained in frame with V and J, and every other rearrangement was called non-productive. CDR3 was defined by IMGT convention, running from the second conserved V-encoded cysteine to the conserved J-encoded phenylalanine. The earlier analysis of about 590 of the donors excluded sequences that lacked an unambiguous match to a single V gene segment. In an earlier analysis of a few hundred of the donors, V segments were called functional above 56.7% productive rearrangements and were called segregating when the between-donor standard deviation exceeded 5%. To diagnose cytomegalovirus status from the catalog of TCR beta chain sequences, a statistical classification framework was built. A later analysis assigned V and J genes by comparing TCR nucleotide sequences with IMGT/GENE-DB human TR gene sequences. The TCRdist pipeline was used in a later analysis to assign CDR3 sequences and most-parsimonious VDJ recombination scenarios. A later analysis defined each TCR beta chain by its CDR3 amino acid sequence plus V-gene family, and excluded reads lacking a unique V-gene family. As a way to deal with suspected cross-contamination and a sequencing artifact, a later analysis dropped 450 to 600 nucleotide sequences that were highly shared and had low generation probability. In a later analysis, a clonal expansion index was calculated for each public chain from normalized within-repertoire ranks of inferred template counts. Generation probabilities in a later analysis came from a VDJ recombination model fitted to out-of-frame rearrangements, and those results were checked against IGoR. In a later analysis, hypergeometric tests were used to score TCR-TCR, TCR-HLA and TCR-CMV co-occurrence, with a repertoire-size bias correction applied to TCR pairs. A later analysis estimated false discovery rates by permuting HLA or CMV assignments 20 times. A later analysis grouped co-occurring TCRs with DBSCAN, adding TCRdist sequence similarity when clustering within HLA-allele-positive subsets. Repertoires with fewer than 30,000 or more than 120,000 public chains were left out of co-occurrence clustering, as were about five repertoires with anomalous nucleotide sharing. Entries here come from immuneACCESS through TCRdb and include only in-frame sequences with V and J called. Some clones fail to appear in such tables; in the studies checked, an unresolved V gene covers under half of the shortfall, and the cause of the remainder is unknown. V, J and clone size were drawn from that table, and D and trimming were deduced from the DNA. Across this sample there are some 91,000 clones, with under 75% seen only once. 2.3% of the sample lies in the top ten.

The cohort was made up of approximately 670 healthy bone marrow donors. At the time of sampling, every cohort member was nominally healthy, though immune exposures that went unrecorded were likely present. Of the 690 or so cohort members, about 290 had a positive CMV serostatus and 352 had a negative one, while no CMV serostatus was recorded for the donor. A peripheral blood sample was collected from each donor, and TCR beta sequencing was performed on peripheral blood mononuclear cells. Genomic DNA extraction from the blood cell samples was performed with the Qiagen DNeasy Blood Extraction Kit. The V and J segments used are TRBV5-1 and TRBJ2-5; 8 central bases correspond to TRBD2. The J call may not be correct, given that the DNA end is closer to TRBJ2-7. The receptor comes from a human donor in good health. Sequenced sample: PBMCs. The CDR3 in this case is CASSLAGGLAEQYF. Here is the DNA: TGCGCCAGCAGCCTGGCGGGGGGCCTAGCCGAGCAGTACTTC.